These T cell receptor beta chains were read from a single sample in a study of CD8 T cells in ankylosing spondylitis. Each CDR3 protein gets one entry after TCRdb re-called the 5' RACE reads with MiXCR. The sample consists of some 800,000 distinct CDR3 sequences, approximately 10% of them appearing once. The sequenced sample consisted of blood, either unsorted or a sorted T cell fraction (not recorded which). These receptors were taken from a male donor with ankylosing spondylitis. Each CDR3 is given with its conserved first and last residue. D genes are given only for firm matches. Not all rows give a size; the values are once, few, many and, for expanded clones, a class.

cdr3_nt: TGTGCCAGCAGTTATACAGGATTCGAGCAGTACTTC; cdr3_aa: CASSYTGFEQYF; j_call: TRBJ2-7; clone_size: few; v_call: TRBV6-2/TRBV6-3; d_call: -
cdr3_nt: TGCAGTGCGGTTTCCTGGGGCCTGAGCACAGATACGCAGTATTTT; cdr3_aa: CSAVSWGLSTDTQYF; j_call: TRBJ2-3; clone_size: many; v_call: TRBV20-1; d_call: -
cdr3_nt: TGTGCCAGCAGTCAGACAGGGGGCCCCTACAATGAGCAGTTCTTC; cdr3_aa: CASSQTGGPYNEQFF; j_call: TRBJ2-1; clone_size: many; v_call: TRBV12-3/TRBV12-4; d_call: TRBD1
cdr3_nt: TGTGCCAGCAGTCCCCTTGGTCGGTCCTACAATGAGCAGTTCTTC; cdr3_aa: CASSPLGRSYNEQFF; j_call: TRBJ2-1; clone_size: few; v_call: TRBV28; d_call: -
cdr3_nt: TGTGCCAGCAGCGGGACTAGCGGGGGGGCAGAGACCCAGTACTTC; cdr3_aa: CASSGTSGGAETQYF; j_call: TRBJ2-5; clone_size: many; v_call: TRBV3-1; d_call: TRBD2
cdr3_nt: TGTGCCAGCAGCGCACTGGACAGGGGCTACGAGCAGTACTTC; cdr3_aa: CASSALDRGYEQYF; j_call: TRBJ2-7; clone_size: many; v_call: TRBV9; d_call: TRBD1
cdr3_nt: TGTGCCAGCAGTTACGGGACTCGCAATGAGCAGTTCTTC; cdr3_aa: CASSYGTRNEQFF; j_call: TRBJ2-1; clone_size: many; v_call: TRBV12-3/TRBV12-4; d_call: -
cdr3_nt: TGTGCCACCAGCAGAGATAATGGCCGATACAATGAGCAGTTCTTC; cdr3_aa: CATSRDNGRYNEQFF; j_call: TRBJ2-1; clone_size: few; v_call: TRBV15; d_call: -
cdr3_nt: TGTGCCAGTACCTTGCTTGATGGAAACACCATATATTTT; cdr3_aa: CASTLLDGNTIYF; j_call: TRBJ1-3; clone_size: -; v_call: TRBV19; d_call: -
cdr3_nt: TGTGCCAGCAGCGACCGGCTAGGGGAAAAACTGTTTTTT; cdr3_aa: CASSDRLGEKLFF; j_call: TRBJ1-4; clone_size: few; v_call: TRBV6-1; d_call: -
cdr3_nt: TGTGCCAGCAGCAAAGGACAGGGGAACGAAAAACTGTTTTTT; cdr3_aa: CASSKGQGNEKLFF; j_call: TRBJ1-4; clone_size: few; v_call: TRBV7-2; d_call: TRBD1
cdr3_nt: TGTGCTAGCAGCCCCCAGTCAGGGGCTTACGAGCAGTACTTC; cdr3_aa: CASSPQSGAYEQYF; j_call: TRBJ2-7; clone_size: -; v_call: TRBV7-2; d_call: -
cdr3_nt: TGTGCCTGGAGTCTCGGGGCATACAATGAGCAGTTCTTC; cdr3_aa: CAWSLGAYNEQFF; j_call: TRBJ2-1; clone_size: few; v_call: TRBV30; d_call: -
cdr3_nt: TGTGCCAGCAGCCCCCTAAGGGGGGAAAACGAGCAGTACTTC; cdr3_aa: CASSPLRGENEQYF; j_call: TRBJ2-7; clone_size: few; v_call: TRBV9; d_call: -
cdr3_nt: TGCAGTGTCTTCAGGGCCACTAATGAAAAACTGTTTTTT; cdr3_aa: CSVFRATNEKLFF; j_call: TRBJ1-4; clone_size: few; v_call: TRBV20-1; d_call: -
cdr3_nt: TGCGCCGCCAGCCGGGACAGGCAGAGGGATACGCAGTATTTT; cdr3_aa: CAASRDRQRDTQYF; j_call: TRBJ2-3; clone_size: -; v_call: TRBV4-1; d_call: TRBD1
cdr3_nt: TGTGCCAGCAGCTTACAGCAGACTGAAGCTTTCTTT; cdr3_aa: CASSLQQTEAFF; j_call: TRBJ1-1; clone_size: many; v_call: TRBV7-9; d_call: -
cdr3_nt: TGTGCCAGCTCAGCCACCGGGTCATATATCGAGCAGTACTTC; cdr3_aa: CASSATGSYIEQYF; j_call: TRBJ2-7; clone_size: -; v_call: TRBV18; d_call: -
cdr3_nt: TGTGCCAGCAGCCCCCGTACAGGCTCTGGAAACACCATATATTTT; cdr3_aa: CASSPRTGSGNTIYF; j_call: TRBJ1-3; clone_size: many; v_call: TRBV7-2; d_call: -
cdr3_nt: TGTGCCAGCAGTTTATCAGGGACAGTGAACACCGGGGAGCTGTTTTTT; cdr3_aa: CASSLSGTVNTGELFF; j_call: TRBJ2-2; clone_size: -; v_call: TRBV28; d_call: TRBD1
cdr3_nt: TGTGCCAGCAGTACCCGGACTAGCGGGGGGCCCAATGAGCAGTTCTTC; cdr3_aa: CASSTRTSGGPNEQFF; j_call: TRBJ2-1; clone_size: few; v_call: TRBV6-2/TRBV6-3; d_call: TRBD2
cdr3_nt: TGCAGTGTTGCGCGGGGGGTAGGCACAGATACGCAGTATTTT; cdr3_aa: CSVARGVGTDTQYF; j_call: TRBJ2-3; clone_size: -; v_call: TRBV20-1; d_call: TRBD2
cdr3_nt: TGCGCCAGCAGCTTGGCAGGGGACCAGACCCAGTACTTC; cdr3_aa: CASSLAGDQTQYF; j_call: TRBJ2-5; clone_size: once; v_call: TRBV5-1; d_call: -
cdr3_nt: TGCAGTGCGATAGGGGGGTGGTCGGGCAATCAGCCCCAGCATTTT; cdr3_aa: CSAIGGWSGNQPQHF; j_call: TRBJ1-5; clone_size: -; v_call: TRBV20-1; d_call: -
cdr3_nt: TGTGCCACCAGCAGAGAATTTTCGGCGGGTAGCACAGATACGCAGTATTTT; cdr3_aa: CATSREFSAGSTDTQYF; j_call: TRBJ2-3; clone_size: few; v_call: TRBV15; d_call: -
cdr3_nt: TGTGCCAGCAGCCGGCCGTCTAGCGGGGGCACAGATACGCAGTATTTT; cdr3_aa: CASSRPSSGGTDTQYF; j_call: TRBJ2-3; clone_size: -; v_call: TRBV4-2; d_call: TRBD2
cdr3_nt: TGTGCCACCAGCGGGACGGATTATGAAAAACTGTTTTTT; cdr3_aa: CATSGTDYEKLFF; j_call: TRBJ1-4; clone_size: few; v_call: TRBV15; d_call: -
cdr3_nt: TGTGCCAGCAGTTTAGCTTGGCGGGAGCCCTACGAGCAGTACTTC; cdr3_aa: CASSLAWREPYEQYF; j_call: TRBJ2-7; clone_size: many; v_call: TRBV12-3/TRBV12-4; d_call: TRBD2
cdr3_nt: TGCAGCGTTGAAAGGGGTTCCGGGGGCAATGAGCAGTTCTTC; cdr3_aa: CSVERGSGGNEQFF; j_call: TRBJ2-1; clone_size: many; v_call: TRBV29-1; d_call: -
cdr3_nt: TGTGCCAGCAGCCTTTTGACAGGGATTGATGGGACTGAAGCTTTCTTT; cdr3_aa: CASSLLTGIDGTEAFF; j_call: TRBJ1-1; clone_size: few; v_call: TRBV7-2; d_call: TRBD1
cdr3_nt: TGCAGTGCTAGGGGCGGACCGGGACAGGGTTTTCAGCCCCAGCATTTT; cdr3_aa: CSARGGPGQGFQPQHF; j_call: TRBJ1-5; clone_size: -; v_call: TRBV20-1; d_call: TRBD1
cdr3_nt: TGTGCCAGCAGCGTATACAGTGATTCACCCCTCCACTTT; cdr3_aa: CASSVYSDSPLHF; j_call: TRBJ1-6; clone_size: -; v_call: TRBV9; d_call: -
cdr3_nt: TGCAGTGTTTCCCCTCGGGGAGAGACCCAGTACTTC; cdr3_aa: CSVSPRGETQYF; j_call: TRBJ2-5; clone_size: -; v_call: TRBV20-1; d_call: -
cdr3_nt: TGCAGTGCTGAAGACGGGGGGGGCTACAATGAGCAGTTCTTC; cdr3_aa: CSAEDGGGYNEQFF; j_call: TRBJ2-1; clone_size: few; v_call: TRBV20-1; d_call: TRBD2
cdr3_nt: TGTGCCAGCAGCTTAGGGACTAGCGGGGCCAATGAGCAGTTCTTC; cdr3_aa: CASSLGTSGANEQFF; j_call: TRBJ2-1; clone_size: few; v_call: TRBV11-3; d_call: TRBD2
cdr3_nt: TGCGCCAGCAGCCAAGAGGGAGCGGGGGGCTTCAGCACAGATACGCAGTATTTT; cdr3_aa: CASSQEGAGGFSTDTQYF; j_call: TRBJ2-3; clone_size: few; v_call: TRBV4-3; d_call: TRBD2
cdr3_nt: TGCGCCAGCAGCCAAGATAGTTCCAGGGGTGAAAATGGCTACACCTTC; cdr3_aa: CASSQDSSRGENGYTF; j_call: TRBJ1-2; clone_size: -; v_call: TRBV4-3; d_call: -
cdr3_nt: TGCGCCAGCAGCTTGGCCGAAGCGGGTACTGAAGCTTTCTTT; cdr3_aa: CASSLAEAGTEAFF; j_call: TRBJ1-1; clone_size: few; v_call: TRBV5-1; d_call: -
cdr3_nt: TGTGCCACCAGAGGGGACGTCAACACTGAAGCTTTCTTT; cdr3_aa: CATRGDVNTEAFF; j_call: TRBJ1-1; clone_size: many; v_call: TRBV24-1; d_call: -
cdr3_nt: TGTGCCAGCAGTTTAGAATTAGCTAGTTCCTACGAGCAGTACTTC; cdr3_aa: CASSLELASSYEQYF; j_call: TRBJ2-7; clone_size: -; v_call: TRBV12-3/TRBV12-4; d_call: -
cdr3_nt: TGCGGCGTTGTAGCGGGAGCTTATGGCTACACCTTC; cdr3_aa: CGVVAGAYGYTF; j_call: TRBJ1-2; clone_size: -; v_call: TRBV29-1; d_call: -
cdr3_nt: TGTGCCAGCAGCCTCAGGGGGAGCCTCTACGAGCAGTACTTC; cdr3_aa: CASSLRGSLYEQYF; j_call: TRBJ2-7; clone_size: many; v_call: TRBV6-1; d_call: TRBD1
cdr3_nt: TGTGCCAGCAGTGCGGGGATGGGGGCTCGAGAGCAGTTCTTC; cdr3_aa: CASSAGMGAREQFF; j_call: TRBJ2-1; clone_size: -; v_call: TRBV2; d_call: -
cdr3_nt: TGCAGTGCTAGCAGACGGGGGGTCCTAGGTACCCAGTACTTC; cdr3_aa: CSASRRGVLGTQYF; j_call: TRBJ2-5; clone_size: many; v_call: TRBV20-1; d_call: TRBD2
cdr3_nt: TGTGCCAGCAGACGGACTAGGGCGGGAGACGAGCAGTACTTC; cdr3_aa: CASRRTRAGDEQYF; j_call: TRBJ2-7; clone_size: -; v_call: TRBV6-2/TRBV6-3; d_call: TRBD2
cdr3_nt: TGTGCCAGCAGCTGGGCCCGGGGGACTGAAGCTTTCTTT; cdr3_aa: CASSWARGTEAFF; j_call: TRBJ1-1; clone_size: many; v_call: TRBV7-2; d_call: -
cdr3_nt: TGTGCCAGCAGTCGTTCTAGCGGGGGGTACAATGAGCAGTTCTTC; cdr3_aa: CASSRSSGGYNEQFF; j_call: TRBJ2-1; clone_size: many; v_call: TRBV27; d_call: TRBD2
cdr3_nt: TGCAGCGCCGCCAACCGGGGGGCAAGCAATGAGCAGTTCTTC; cdr3_aa: CSAANRGASNEQFF; j_call: TRBJ2-1; clone_size: many; v_call: TRBV29-1; d_call: -
cdr3_nt: TGTGCCAGCAGTGACAGCGGGGCTTTCAATGAGCAGTTCTTC; cdr3_aa: CASSDSGAFNEQFF; j_call: TRBJ2-1; clone_size: many; v_call: TRBV6-4; d_call: TRBD2
cdr3_nt: TGTGCCAGCAGCTTGGATATGGGTCCTAACTATGGCTACACCTTC; cdr3_aa: CASSLDMGPNYGYTF; j_call: TRBJ1-2; clone_size: -; v_call: TRBV5-5; d_call: -
cdr3_nt: TGTGCCAGCAGCAACGGTATATGGTACGAGCAGTACTTC; cdr3_aa: CASSNGIWYEQYF; j_call: TRBJ2-7; clone_size: -; v_call: TRBV6-2/TRBV6-3; d_call: -
cdr3_nt: TGTGCCAGCAGCTCAAGAATGGGCCCTGAAGCTTTCTTT; cdr3_aa: CASSSRMGPEAFF; j_call: TRBJ1-1; clone_size: few; v_call: TRBV7-2; d_call: -
cdr3_nt: TGTGCCAGCCGCCGGGACGACCGCGGCTACACCTTC; cdr3_aa: CASRRDDRGYTF; j_call: TRBJ1-2; clone_size: many; v_call: TRBV6-2/TRBV6-3; d_call: -
cdr3_nt: TGTGCCAGCAGTTACGACAGGGTAGAACCCCAGCATTTT; cdr3_aa: CASSYDRVEPQHF; j_call: TRBJ1-5; clone_size: few; v_call: TRBV6-5; d_call: TRBD1
cdr3_nt: TGCAGTGCCACCGGGACAGCCTACGAGCAGTACTTC; cdr3_aa: CSATGTAYEQYF; j_call: TRBJ2-7; clone_size: many; v_call: TRBV20-1; d_call: TRBD1
cdr3_nt: TGTGCCAGCAGCCACTCGGGGGTCACCCGTAGCCACAAGCAGTTCTTC; cdr3_aa: CASSHSGVTRSHKQFF; j_call: TRBJ2-1; clone_size: -; v_call: TRBV28; d_call: -
cdr3_nt: TGTGCCAGCACCTATATGGCCGGGACGGTTCCCTACGAGCAGTACTTC; cdr3_aa: CASTYMAGTVPYEQYF; j_call: TRBJ2-7; clone_size: many; v_call: TRBV12-3/TRBV12-4; d_call: -
cdr3_nt: TGTGCCAGCAGCCCCGGGGGTTCGAACACTGAAGCTTTCTTT; cdr3_aa: CASSPGGSNTEAFF; j_call: TRBJ1-1; clone_size: many; v_call: TRBV7-9; d_call: -
cdr3_nt: TGCAGTGTCCGAGGCGGAGGGACAGATACGCAGTATTTT; cdr3_aa: CSVRGGGTDTQYF; j_call: TRBJ2-3; clone_size: few; v_call: TRBV20-1; d_call: -
cdr3_nt: TGTGCCAGCAGCCCGGTGAGACCCTCCTACAATGAGCAGTTCTTC; cdr3_aa: CASSPVRPSYNEQFF; j_call: TRBJ2-1; clone_size: -; v_call: TRBV7-2; d_call: -